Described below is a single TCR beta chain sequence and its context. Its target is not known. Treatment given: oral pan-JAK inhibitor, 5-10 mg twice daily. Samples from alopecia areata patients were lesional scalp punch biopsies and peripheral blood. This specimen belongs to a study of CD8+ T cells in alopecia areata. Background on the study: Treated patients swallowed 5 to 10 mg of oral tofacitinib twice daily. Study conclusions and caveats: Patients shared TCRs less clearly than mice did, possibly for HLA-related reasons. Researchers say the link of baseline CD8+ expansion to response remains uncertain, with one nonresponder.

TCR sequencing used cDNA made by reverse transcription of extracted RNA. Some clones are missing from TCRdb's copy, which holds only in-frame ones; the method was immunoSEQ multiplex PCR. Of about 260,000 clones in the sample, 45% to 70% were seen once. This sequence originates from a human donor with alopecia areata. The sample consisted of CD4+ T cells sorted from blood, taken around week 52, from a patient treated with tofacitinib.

The chain's CDR3 is CAHTAGAHVLTF. The CDR3 DNA reads as TGTGCCCATACCGCAGGGGCTCACGTCCTGACTTTC. The genes are TRBV30 and TRBJ2-6; TRBD1 might be the D (6 bases). The V gene's germline CDR1 is GTSNPN and CDR2 SVGIG (reference sequence). The CDR3 length is 12 residues. V was cut by 8 bases and J by 11 bases, with 16 bases left in between.